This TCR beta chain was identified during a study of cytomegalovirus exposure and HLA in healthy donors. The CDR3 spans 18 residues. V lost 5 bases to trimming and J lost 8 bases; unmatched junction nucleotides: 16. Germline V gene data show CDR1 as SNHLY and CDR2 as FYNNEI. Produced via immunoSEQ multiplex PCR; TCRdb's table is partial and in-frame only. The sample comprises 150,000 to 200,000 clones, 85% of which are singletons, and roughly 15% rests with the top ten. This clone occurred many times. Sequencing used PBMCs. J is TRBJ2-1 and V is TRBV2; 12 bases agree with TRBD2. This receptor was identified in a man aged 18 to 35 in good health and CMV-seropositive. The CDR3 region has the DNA TGTGCCAGCAGTAAGTCTAGCGGGAGGGCCAGTGTTAACTATGAGCAGTTCTTC. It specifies CASSKSSGRASVNYEQFF.